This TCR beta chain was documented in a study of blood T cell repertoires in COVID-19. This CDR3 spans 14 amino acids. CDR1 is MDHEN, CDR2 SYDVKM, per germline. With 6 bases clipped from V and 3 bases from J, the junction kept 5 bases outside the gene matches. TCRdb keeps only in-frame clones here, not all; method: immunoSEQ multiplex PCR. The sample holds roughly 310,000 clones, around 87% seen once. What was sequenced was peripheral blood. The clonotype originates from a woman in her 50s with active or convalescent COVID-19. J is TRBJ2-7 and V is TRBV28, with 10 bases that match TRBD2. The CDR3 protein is CASRTGTSDYEQYF. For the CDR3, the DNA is TGTGCCAGCAGAACCGGGACTAGCGACTACGAGCAGTACTTC.